What follows are 24 T cell receptor beta chains derived from one specimen sequenced in a study of shared clonotypes between healthy human individuals. Sequencing used immunoSEQ multiplex PCR; TCRdb keeps in-frame clones, though not all of them. The data show roughly 410,000 clones, approximately 96% seen once. Sequencing was done on a sample of memory CD8+ T cells sorted from blood. The subset here: CD45RO+ cells pooled with CCR7-negative TemRA cells. These receptors were taken from a man under 40 in good health.

This chain uses TRBV5-8 with TRBJ2-3; TRBD2 matches 10 bases. Germline V gene data show CDR1 as SGHTS and CDR2 as YDEGEE. The length of the CDR3 is 15 residues. The V and J ends lost 3 bases and 3 bases, in that order; junction bases with no gene match: 4. CDR3 in amino acids: CASSSLAGVTDTQYF. In DNA form, the CDR3 reads TGTGCCAGCAGCTCCCTAGCGGGAGTGACAGATACGCAGTATTTT. Full variable domain (remainder filled in from reference TRBV5-8 and TRBJ2-3): EAGVTQSPTHLIKTRGQQATLRCSPISGHTSVYWYQQALGLGLQFLLWYDEGEERNRGNFPPRFSGRQFPNYSSELNVNALELEDSALYLCASSSLAGVTDTQYFGPGTRLTVL.

The gene calls are TRBV6-6 and TRBJ1-3; TRBD1 aligns across 7 bases. CDR1 is MNHNY and CDR2 is SVGAGI in the germline V gene (reference sequence). CDR3 length: 15 amino acids. Trimming took 2 bases from V and 4 from J; bases not matched to a gene: 5. The CDR3 sequence: CASSYVQGSGNTIYF. The CDR3 nucleotides are TGTGCCAGCAGTTACGTACAGGGGTCCGGAAACACCATATATTTT.

V gene TRBV7-9 combines with J gene TRBJ1-2; 12 nucleotides line up with TRBD1. Germline trimming cut 10 bases from V and 7 bases from J; bases unmatched to any gene: 7. Germline CDR1 is SEHNR and CDR2 is FQNEAQ (reference sequence). The CDR3 has 13 residues. CDR3: CATPGQGAAGYTF. The CDR3 coding sequence is TGTGCCACCCCGGGACAGGGGGCGGCTGGCTACACCTTC.

CDR3 DNA sequence: TGTGCCAGCAGTCAACAGGGGTTATTCTCTGGAAACACCATATATTTT. It codes for CASSQQGLFSGNTIYF. V usage is TRBV28 and J usage is TRBJ1-3; 7 bases align to TRBD1. Trimming cost V 5 bases and J 0 bases; bases outside gene matches: 7. The CDR3 is 16 amino acids. The germline CDR1 and CDR2 sequences are MDHEN and SYDVKM.

The CDR3: CSAPRGYGYTF. The CDR3 DNA reads TGCAGTGCCCCCAGGGGGTATGGCTACACCTTC. The gene calls are TRBV20-1 and TRBJ1-2; 7 nucleotides agree with TRBD1. The V and J ends lost 6 bases and 5 bases, in that order; junction bases with no gene match: 3. From germline, CDR1 is DFQATT and CDR2 SNEGSKA (reference sequence). The CDR3 has 11 amino acids.

CDR3 loop: CASRTSGSYEQFF. As DNA, the CDR3 is TGTGCCAGCAGGACTAGCGGGAGCTATGAGCAGTTCTTC. The rearrangement links TRBV6-1 to TRBJ2-1; 12 nucleotides align to TRBD2. The CDR3 contains 13 residues. Germline lookup yields CDR1 MNHNS and CDR2 SASEGT. V shed 6 bases, J shed 8 bases, and the junction held 2 bases outside the gene matches.

The rearrangement joins TRBV7-6 to TRBJ2-5; D may be TRBD1 (5 bases). This CDR3 is built from 14 residues. Germline V CDR1 and CDR2: SGHVS, FNYEAQ. V was clipped by 1 base and J by 0 bases, with 6 bases between them. Here the CDR3 reads CASSLDRYQETQYF. The CDR3 DNA follows: TGTGCCAGCAGCTTAGACAGGTACCAAGAGACCCAGTACTTC. Full variable domain (outside the CDR3, taken from reference TRBV7-6 and TRBJ2-5): GAGVSQSPRYKVTKRGQDVALRCDPISGHVSLYWYRQALGQGPEFLTYFNYEAQQDKSGLPNDRFSAERPEGSISTLTIQRTEQRDSAMYRCASSLDRYQETQYFGPGTRLLVL.

About this clone: This sample also contains other DNA sequences that code for the same CDR3. The chain carries TRBV4-1 and TRBJ2-5; 7 bases map to TRBD1. V trimming: 1 base; J trimming: 0 bases; junction bases outside the gene matches: 5. Germline lookup yields CDR1 MGHRA and CDR2 YSYEKL. CDR3 size: 16 residues. CDR3 sequence: CASSQGTGPYQETQYF. The CDR3 DNA follows: TGCGCCAGCAGCCAAGGGACAGGCCCGTACCAAGAGACCCAGTACTTC.

This rearrangement joins TRBV10-3 to TRBJ2-3; weak D call: TRBD1 (6 bases). The CDR3 loop spans 14 amino acids. Germline CDR1 ENHRY, CDR2 SYGVKD. V lost 6 bases and J 3 bases, leaving 13 bases between the germline ends. This chain's CDR3 is CAIRPSGQTDTQYF. CDR3 bases: TGTGCCATCAGGCCTTCCGGACAGACAGATACGCAGTATTTT.

V is TRBV29-1 and J is TRBJ1-1, with 12 bases fitting TRBD1. J was trimmed by 3 bases and V by 3 bases; bases with no gene match: 2. CDR3 length: 14 amino acids. Germline lookup yields CDR1 SQVTM and CDR2 ANQGSEA. The CDR3 DNA is TGCAGCGTTGAGGGGACAGGGGGCTACACTGAAGCTTTCTTT. Its protein is CSVEGTGGYTEAFF. Full variable domain (outside the CDR3, taken from reference TRBV29-1 and TRBJ1-1): SAVISQKPSRDICQRGTSLTIQCQVDSQVTMMFWYRQQPGQSLTLIATANQGSEATYESGFVIDKFPISRPNLTFSTLTVSNMSPEDSSIYLCSVEGTGGYTEAFFGQGTRLTVV.

V gene TRBV28 combines with J gene TRBJ2-7; 10 bases are shared with TRBD1. The CDR3 totals 13 residues. Germline assignment: CDR1 MDHEN and CDR2 SYDVKM. Trimming at V came to 6 bases and at J to 3 bases, leaving 2 bases not matched to a gene. The CDR3, as DNA: TGTGCCAGCAGACGGGACAGGGGCTACGAGCAGTACTTC. Translating it yields CASRRDRGYEQYF.

The CDR3 here is CASSESLGEAFF. The CDR3 DNA reads as TGTGCCAGCAGTGAATCCCTCGGCGAAGCTTTCTTT. The chain joins TRBV25-1 to TRBJ1-1; no reliable D call. Trimming left V 1 base short and J 8 bases short, with 8 bases between. This CDR3 region has 12 residues. Germline CDR1 is MGHDK and CDR2 is SYGVNS.

The chain employs TRBV28 and TRBJ2-1, with 7 bases that match TRBD1. The V gene end was trimmed by 3 bases and the J gene end by 6 bases; junction bases not matched to a gene: 2. This CDR3 region has 13 residues. In germline, CDR1 is MDHEN, CDR2 SYDVKM. CDR3 DNA sequence: TGTGCCAGCAGTTTGAACAGGGGCAATGAGCAGTTCTTC. It yields the protein CASSLNRGNEQFF.

The chain is built from TRBV7-2 and TRBJ2-7; TRBD1 matches at 11 bases. The CDR3 has 14 amino acids. Germline V lookup: CDR1 SGHTA, CDR2 FQGNSA. The ends lost 5 bases at V and 4 bases at J; junction bases unmatched: 4. CDR3 loop: CASSGGQGVYEQYF. The CDR3 DNA reads as TGTGCCAGCAGCGGGGGACAGGGGGTGTACGAGCAGTACTTC.

The gene calls are TRBV5-5 and TRBJ2-1, with D perhaps TRBD2 (5 bases). Germline V gene lookup returns CDR1 SGHKS and CDR2 YYEKEE (reference sequence). This CDR3 spans 14 amino acids. V was trimmed by 4 bases and J by 4 bases, leaving 12 bases between them. The CDR3 here is CASSLGRGYNEQFF. The DNA for the CDR3 is TGTGCCAGCAGCCTAGGCCGGGGTTACAATGAGCAGTTCTTC.

This clone was recorded once. V usage is TRBV28 and J usage is TRBJ2-7, with TRBD2 matching 7 bases. The CDR3 extends over 15 amino acids. J gave up 2 bases and V 4 bases, and 8 bases lay outside the gene matches. From germline, CDR1 is MDHEN and CDR2 SYDVKM. This CDR3 is CASSSPHGGTYEQYF. The CDR3 coding sequence is TGTGCCAGCAGTTCCCCCCACGGGGGGACCTACGAGCAGTACTTC. Using reference TRBV28 and TRBJ2-7 for the parts outside the CDR3, the full variable domain is DVKVTQSSRYLVKRTGEKVFLECVQDMDHENMFWYRQDPGLGLRLIYFSYDVKMKEKGDIPEGYSVSREKKERFSLILESASTNQTSMYLCASSSPHGGTYEQYFGPGTRLTVT.

This sequence joins TRBV5-1 and TRBJ2-5, with TRBD2 identical over 8 bases. From germline, CDR1 is SGHRS and CDR2 YFSETQ. The CDR3 runs to 16 residues. J lost 1 base, V lost 2 bases, and 7 bases had no gene match. CDR3 sequence reads: CASSFRAGGSQETQYF. The CDR3 nucleotides read TGCGCCAGCAGCTTCCGGGCGGGAGGATCCCAAGAGACCCAGTACTTC.

About this clone itself: The sample has other DNA sequences that encode this CDR3 too. The gene calls are TRBV5-1 and TRBJ2-3; maybe TRBD2 (6 bases). Germline V gene sequence: CDR1 SGHRS, CDR2 YFSETQ. Between the trimmed V and J ends, which lost 0 bases and 6 bases, there was a span of 11 bases. The CDR3 loop spans 14 amino acids. The DNA for the CDR3 is TGCGCCAGCAGCTTGGGGGGACTCACGGATACGCAGTATTTT. Its translation is CASSLGGLTDTQYF.

The chain employs TRBV2 and TRBJ2-5, with TRBD2 matching over 13 bases. Germline values: CDR1 SNHLY, CDR2 FYNNEI. The CDR3 runs 15 residues. The V segment lost 8 bases and the J segment 2 bases; nucleotides outside the gene matches: 5. The CDR3 nucleotides read TGTGCCAGCGTTGGACTAGCGGGAGAGCAAGAGACCCAGTACTTC. This codes for CASVGLAGEQETQYF.

The V call is TRBV29-1, the J call TRBJ1-5; the match to TRBD1 covers 8 bases. CDR1 is SQVTM, CDR2 ANQGSEA, per germline. This CDR3 contains 13 residues. Losses at the gene ends were 4 bases for V and 6 bases for J; bases not matched to a gene: 5. This CDR3 is CSVVAGGSQPQHF. CDR3 nucleotide sequence: TGCAGCGTTGTGGCAGGGGGCAGTCAGCCCCAGCATTTT. The full variable domain, rest sourced from reference TRBV29-1 and TRBJ1-5, is SAVISQKPSRDICQRGTSLTIQCQVDSQVTMMFWYRQQPGQSLTLIATANQGSEATYESGFVIDKFPISRPNLTFSTLTVSNMSPEDSSIYLCSVVAGGSQPQHFGDGTRLSIL.

The chain carries TRBV29-1 and TRBJ1-1; D not resolved. Trimming left V 2 bases short and J 1 base short, with 8 bases between. The CDR3 spans 13 residues. Germline CDR1 is SQVTM and CDR2 is ANQGSEA. CDR3 amino acids: CSVEMRGNTEAFF. The CDR3 DNA sequence: TGCAGCGTTGAAATGCGCGGGAACACTGAAGCTTTCTTT.

The rearrangement links TRBV11-2 to TRBJ2-7, with D possibly TRBD1 on 5 matching bases. Germline-derived CDR1 and CDR2 are SGHAT and FQNNGV. The V end lost 2 bases, the J end lost 4 bases, and 9 bases lay between the germline ends. CDR3 length: 13 residues. The DNA of the CDR3 is TGTGCCAGCAGCTTACAGGGTCTATACGAGCAGTACTTC. Its translation is CASSLQGLYEQYF.

This clone appeared a single time. This sequence joins TRBV25-1 and TRBJ1-5, with D possibly TRBD1 on 5 matching bases. Per germline, CDR1 MGHDK and CDR2 SYGVNS. The length of the CDR3 is 11 residues. The V end lost 4 bases, the J end lost 11 bases, and 9 bases lay between the germline ends. CDR3 amino acids: CASSGGRAQHF. The CDR3, as DNA: TGTGCCAGCAGTGGGGGGAGGGCCCAGCATTTT.

The V and J genes are TRBV27 and TRBJ2-1; TRBD2 matches at 7 bases. CDR1 is MNHEY, CDR2 SMNVEV, per germline (reference sequence). Trimming took 2 bases from V and 2 from J; bases not matched to a gene: 0. CDR3 length: 14 residues. CDR3 amino acids: CASSLGRAYNEQFF. DNA for the CDR3: TGTGCCAGCAGTTTAGGGAGGGCCTACAATGAGCAGTTCTTC.